A single sample is the source of the 4 T cell receptor beta chains below, sequenced in a study of regulatory T cells in long-lasting Graves disease (dated by TCRdb to the early 2020s). Receptor libraries were prepared by multiplex PCR. The listed sequencing device is Illumina HiSeq 4000. iRepertoire HTBI primers and Arm-PCR amplification of CDR3 regions were used to construct TCR beta libraries. TCRdb trimmed public reads at Q25 via fastp, called clones via MiXCR and kept in-frame beta chains. One record per CDR3 amino acid sequence lists the most common genes and DNA. In this sample the table shows fewer than 350,000 distinct CDR3 sequences, about a sixth of which occur a single time. The ten largest clones capture about 40% of the sample. Sample time point, as interpreted from the label and publication: newly diagnosed GD, antithyroid drugs for less than 3 months. RNA was extracted from PBMCs in TRIzol for both TCR sequencing and RNA sequencing.

Specimen: peripheral blood mononuclear cells (PBMCs), collected at new diagnosis, from a patient treated with antithyroid drugs. Source of these receptors: a female donor with Graves disease.

V and J are TRBV9 and TRBJ2-2, with TRBD2 matching over 14 bases. CDR3 length: 21 amino acids. Germline V lookup: CDR1 SGDLS, CDR2 YYNGEE. Losses at the gene ends were 0 bases for V and 2 bases for J; bases not matched to a gene: 12. This CDR3 reads CASSVASPGLAGVINTGELFF. The CDR3 DNA is TGTGCCAGCAGCGTAGCGAGTCCGGGACTAGCGGGAGTGATCAACACCGGGGAGCTGTTTTTT.

This clonotype was seen ten or more times. The V gene is TRBV6-5, the J gene TRBJ2-1; 10 bases are a match to TRBD2. Germline V gene sequence: CDR1 MNHEY, CDR2 SVGAGI. The CDR3 extends over 15 amino acids. J lost 5 bases, V lost 4 bases, and 5 bases had no gene match. The CDR3 region has the DNA TGTGCCAGCAGTTTAGCGGGAGGCTTCAACAATGAGCAGTTCTTC. It translates to CASSLAGGFNNEQFF.

The sample holds many counts of this clonotype. The V and J genes are TRBV12-3 or TRBV12-4 and TRBJ1-6; D ambiguous. This CDR3 spans 14 amino acids. Trimming pared 2 bases from V and 6 bases from J, leaving 8 bases between. The CDR3 DNA is TGTGCCAGCAGTTTAATGAATGTTAATTCACCCCTCCACTTT. As protein: CASSLMNVNSPLHF.

This clonotype appeared many times. The CDR3 DNA follows: TGTGCCAGCTGTTACGGCCGCACCGGGACAGGCGGGACCCTCCACTTT. This codes for CASCYGRTGTGGTLHF. This chain connects TRBV12-3 or TRBV12-4 to TRBJ1-6; 8 positions match TRBD1. The CDR3 is 16 amino acids. Unmatched junction bases numbered 20, after V lost 8 bases and J lost 14 bases.